A single sample gave rise to the 29 T cell receptor beta chains below, sequenced in a study of blood T cell repertoires in COVID-19. The table came from immunoSEQ multiplex PCR; TCRdb's copy has only in-frame clones and leaves some out. The sample shows over 55,000 clones, roughly nine tenths of them seen only once. The specimen sequenced was peripheral blood. The receptors were gathered from an elderly woman with COVID-19, enrolled during active disease.

The rearrangement links TRBV5-6 to TRBJ2-7; D possibly corresponds to TRBD1 (5 bases). Trimming cost V 0 bases and J 2 bases, with 15 bases left between them. CDR3 length equals 16 residues. Germline values: CDR1 SGHDT, CDR2 YYEEEE. CDR3 coding DNA: TGTGCCAGCAGCTTGGGGGGCTTGGGCAGGGCCTACGAGCAGTACTTC. Residues: CASSLGGLGRAYEQYF.

The genes are TRBV5-1 and TRBJ2-3; possibly TRBD1 for D (5 bases). Germline assignment: CDR1 SGHRS and CDR2 YFSETQ. The CDR3 contains 14 residues. V was trimmed by 4 bases and J by 6 bases, leaving 15 bases between them. The CDR3 DNA reads as TGCGCCAGCAGCCTCGTCCAGGGATCCGATACGCAGTATTTT. Translation: CASSLVQGSDTQYF.

The rearrangement links TRBV18 to TRBJ1-4, with a possible D match to TRBD1 (6 bases). The CDR3 length is 13 residues. CDR1 KGHSH and CDR2 LQKENI come from the germline V gene. The V end was cut by 6 bases, the J end by 8 bases, with 13 bases between. The CDR3 region is CASSRTEQEKLFF. CDR3 DNA: TGTGCCAGCTCTAGGACAGAGCAGGAAAAACTGTTTTTT. Variable domain in full (rest from reference TRBV18 and TRBJ1-4): NAGVMQNPRHLVRRRGQEARLRCSPMKGHSHVYWYRQLPEEGLKFMVYLQKENIIDESGMPKERFSAEFPKEGPSILRIQQVVRGDSAAYFCASSRTEQEKLFFGSGTQLSVL.

The chain combines TRBV6-5 with TRBJ2-3, with 10 bases lining up with TRBD1. Germline CDR1 and CDR2: MNHEY and SVGAGI. V shed 11 bases and J 1 base; nucleotides not matched to a gene: 6. The CDR3 has 14 residues. CDR3 nucleotide sequence: TGTGCCTGTCGGGACAGGGGAGGCACAGATACGCAGTATTTT. Translating it yields CACRDRGGTDTQYF.

The V and J genes are TRBV11-3 and TRBJ2-3, with D possibly TRBD2 on 5 matching bases. Germline-derived CDR1 and CDR2 are SGHNT and YENEEA. The V end was cut by 3 bases, the J end by 6 bases, with 10 bases between. The length of the CDR3 is 13 residues. The CDR3 region is CASSFIPGDTQYF. The CDR3 DNA is TGTGCCAGCAGCTTTATACCGGGGGATACGCAGTATTTT.

This clone was counted only a few times. The rearrangement links TRBV29-1 to TRBJ2-2; 9 bases align to TRBD1. The V and J ends lost 6 bases and 5 bases, in that order; junction bases with no gene match: 4. The CDR3 has 13 amino acids. CDR1 is SQVTM and CDR2 is ANQGSEA in the germline V gene. CDR3 region: CSVGTGLTGELFF. CDR3 DNA sequence: TGCAGCGTGGGGACAGGGCTGACCGGGGAGCTGTTTTTT.

The genes are TRBV10-3 and TRBJ2-1, with 9 bases lining up with TRBD1. Trimming at V came to 6 bases and at J to 4 bases, leaving 1 base not matched to a gene. Germline-derived CDR1 and CDR2 are ENHRY and SYGVKD. The CDR3 contains 13 residues. The CDR3 DNA is TGTGCCATCAGGGGGACAGGGTACAATGAGCAGTTCTTC. This gives the protein CAIRGTGYNEQFF.

J is TRBJ1-1 and V is TRBV18; D ambiguous. Germline V CDR1 and CDR2: KGHSH, LQKENI. The CDR3 covers 13 residues. Trimming pared 2 bases from V and 6 bases from J, leaving 10 bases between. In nucleotides, the CDR3 is TGTGCCAGCTCACCAGTCGTGGGCGCTGAAGCTTTCTTT. Residues: CASSPVVGAEAFF.

In this sample, this clone is large. This chain links TRBV9 with TRBJ1-1; D possibly corresponds to TRBD1 (5 bases). CDR1 SGDLS and CDR2 YYNGEE come from the germline V gene. This CDR3 comprises 14 residues. V was cut by 4 bases and J by 0 bases, with 10 bases left in between. DNA for the CDR3: TGTGCCAGCAGCTACGGGACTTTGAACACTGAAGCTTTCTTT. Translating it yields CASSYGTLNTEAFF.

The chain uses TRBV19 and TRBJ1-2, with no clear D. Germline CDR1 reads LNHDA; CDR2 reads SQIVND (reference sequence). The CDR3 is 12 amino acids. V was shortened by 7 bases and J by 8 bases, with 14 bases between the two germline ends. The CDR3 here is CASTDPSRGYTF. The DNA for the CDR3 is TGTGCCAGTACCGATCCGTCTAGGGGCTACACCTTC.

The CDR3 region has the DNA TGTGCCAGCAGCCCAGGAAGTTCCGGGGAGCTGTTTTTT. It is translated as CASSPGSSGELFF. V and J are TRBV7-8 and TRBJ2-2; D gene unclear. The CDR3 extends over 13 amino acids. Germline lookup yields CDR1 SGHVS and CDR2 FQNEAQ. V was clipped by 5 bases and J by 6 bases, with 10 bases between them.

The V call is TRBV10-1, the J call TRBJ2-1, with 7 bases lining up with TRBD2. Germline CDR1 reads WNHNN; CDR2 reads SYGVQD (reference sequence). This CDR3 has 14 residues. V lost 4 bases to trimming and J lost 6 bases; unmatched junction nucleotides: 6. The chain's CDR3 is CASSASGGSNEQFF. DNA for the CDR3: TGCGCCAGCAGTGCCTCGGGGGGTTCCAATGAGCAGTTCTTC.

This clone was observed once. V gene TRBV30 combines with J gene TRBJ1-3; weak D call: TRBD1 (5 bases). The V gene's germline CDR1 is GTSNPN and CDR2 SVGIG (reference sequence). V dropped 4 bases and J dropped 0 bases, with 13 bases sitting between them. The CDR3 has 15 amino acids. CDR3 nucleotides: TGTGCCTGGAACCGGGACTCGAGCTCTGGAAACACCATATATTTT. Its translation is CAWNRDSSSGNTIYF.

This clone occurred a few times. The chain couples TRBV2 to TRBJ1-4; 11 bases fit TRBD1. This CDR3 has 14 amino acids. V trimming: 8 bases; J trimming: 7 bases; junction bases outside the gene matches: 6. Per germline, CDR1 SNHLY and CDR2 FYNNEI. CDR3 bases: TGTGCCAGCCGACGGACAGGGGGCTCTGAAAAACTGTTTTTT. It specifies CASRRTGGSEKLFF. Supplemented by reference TRBV2 and TRBJ1-4, the full variable domain reads EPEVTQTPSHQVTQMGQEVILRCVPISNHLYFYWYRQILGQKVEFLVSFYNNEISEKSEIFDDQFSVERPDGSNFTLKIRSTKLEDSAMYFCASRRTGGSEKLFFGSGTQLSVL.

The V and J genes are TRBV7-2 and TRBJ1-2; 7 bases align to TRBD1. The junction had 10 bases not matched to a gene; V was cut back by 8 bases and J by 4 bases. This CDR3 has 14 amino acids. CDR1 and CDR2 from the germline V gene are SGHTA and FQGNSA. For the CDR3, the DNA is TGTGCCAGCGGCACCTATGACAGGGTCTATGGCTACACCTTC. Translated, it gives CASGTYDRVYGYTF. Based on the CDR3 plus reference TRBV7-2 and TRBJ1-2, the full variable domain is GAGVSQSPSNKVTEKGKDVELRCDPISGHTALYWYRQSLGQGLEFLIYFQGNSAPDKSGLPSDRFSAERTGGSVSTLTIQRTQQEDSAVYLCASGTYDRVYGYTFGSGTRLTVV.

This clone appeared a few times. The chain couples TRBV30 to TRBJ2-5; TRBD2 aligns across 9 bases. V lost 0 bases to trimming and J lost 5 bases; unmatched junction nucleotides: 10. Germline V lookup: CDR1 GTSNPN, CDR2 SVGIG (reference sequence). The CDR3 is made up of 16 amino acids. The CDR3 reads CAWSVLVSGGFETQYF. The CDR3 region has the DNA TGTGCCTGGAGTGTACTAGTTAGCGGGGGATTTGAGACCCAGTACTTC.

The chain has TRBV7-2 and TRBJ1-6; no definite D call. Germline V gene data show CDR1 as SGHTA and CDR2 as FQGNSA. Trimming removed 5 bases at V and 5 bases at J, with 10 bases between. This CDR3 comprises 14 residues. The CDR3 loop is CASSRPRNNSPLHF. The CDR3 nucleotides are TGTGCCAGCAGCCGCCCGCGCAATAATTCACCCCTCCACTTT.

The gene calls are TRBV7-2 and TRBJ2-1; possible D gene TRBD2, 7 bases. The germline gives CDR1 SGHTA, CDR2 FQGNSA. Trimming stripped 3 bases from V and 9 bases from J, with 12 bases between. CDR3 length: 13 amino acids. The CDR3, as DNA: TGTGCCAGCAGCTTCACAGGGAGGGGTGAGCAGTTCTTC. Translating it yields CASSFTGRGEQFF.

The chain carries TRBV12-5 and TRBJ2-1; 10 bases are shared with TRBD1. This CDR3 contains 14 residues. Germline trimming cut 5 bases from V and 6 bases from J; bases unmatched to any gene: 4. CDR1 and CDR2 from the germline V gene are LGHNT and FRNRAP. CDR3 sequence: CASGPDRGGNEQFF. Here the CDR3 DNA reads TGTGCTAGTGGTCCGGACAGGGGGGGCAATGAGCAGTTCTTC.

The rearrangement links TRBV6-2 or TRBV6-3 to TRBJ1-2, with a tentative D call TRBD1 (6 bases). Germline V gives CDR1 MNHEY, CDR2 SVGEGT. This CDR3 comprises 12 residues. Trimming stripped 5 bases from V and 5 bases from J, with 9 bases between. This CDR3 reads CASSPGDYGYTF. The DNA of the CDR3 is TGTGCCAGCAGTCCAGGGGATTATGGCTACACCTTC.

This chain connects TRBV2 to TRBJ1-2; tentative D call: TRBD1 (5 bases). Germline loops: CDR1 SNHLY, CDR2 FYNNEI. This CDR3 is built from 14 residues. The V and J ends lost 4 bases and 1 base respectively, with 10 bases between them. CDR3 coding DNA: TGTGCCAGCAGTGTGGGGCAGCTTAACTATGGCTACACCTTC. Its translation is CASSVGQLNYGYTF. Full variable domain (outside the CDR3, taken from reference TRBV2 and TRBJ1-2): EPEVTQTPSHQVTQMGQEVILRCVPISNHLYFYWYRQILGQKVEFLVSFYNNEISEKSEIFDDQFSVERPDGSNFTLKIRSTKLEDSAMYFCASSVGQLNYGYTFGSGTRLTVV.

J is TRBJ2-5 and V is TRBV15, with 12 positions matching TRBD1. The CDR3 runs to 15 residues. CDR1 and CDR2 (germline): LNHNV, YYDKDF (reference sequence). Trimming cost V 3 bases and J 3 bases; bases outside gene matches: 2. The CDR3 DNA reads TGTGCCACCAGCAGGGGGACAGGGGGCAAAGAGACCCAGTACTTC. Its protein product is CATSRGTGGKETQYF. Drawing the rest from reference TRBV15 and TRBJ2-5, the complete variable domain is DAMVIQNPRYQVTQFGKPVTLSCSQTLNHNVMYWYQQKSSQAPKLLFHYYDKDFNNEADTPDNFQSRRPNTSFCFLDIRSPGLGDTAMYLCATSRGTGGKETQYFGPGTRLLVL.

The rearrangement uses TRBV3-1 (or the pseudogene TRBV3-2) and TRBJ1-3; D remains ambiguous. The CDR3 is 16 amino acids. Germline V gene lookup returns CDR1 LGHDT and CDR2 YNNKEL (reference sequence). Between the trimmed V and J ends, which lost 0 bases and 2 bases, there was a span of 11 bases. DNA for the CDR3: TGTGCCAGCAGCCAAGATTACCCCGGGACTGGAAACACCATATATTTT. Amino acid sequence: CASSQDYPGTGNTIYF.

This chain joins TRBV13 and TRBJ1-1; TRBD1 might be the D (5 bases). CDR3 length: 16 amino acids. V dropped 5 bases and J dropped 3 bases, with 19 bases sitting between them. The germline CDR1 and CDR2 sequences are PRHDT and FYEKMQ (reference sequence). The CDR3 reads CASSPTDLYGDTEAFF. The CDR3 DNA follows: TGTGCCAGCAGCCCGACAGATCTGTATGGGGACACTGAAGCTTTCTTT.

The chain combines TRBV6-6 with TRBJ2-5; TRBD1 is a possible D gene (6 bases). Germline lookup yields CDR1 MNHNY and CDR2 SVGAGI (reference sequence). This CDR3 comprises 12 residues. V was trimmed by 5 bases and J by 4 bases, leaving 8 bases between them. The CDR3 loop reads CASSTGLETQYF. The CDR3 bases are TGTGCCAGCAGTACAGGGTTAGAGACCCAGTACTTC.

This clone was seen just once. This chain joins TRBV30 and TRBJ1-3, with D perhaps TRBD1 (6 bases). Germline CDR1 is GTSNPN and CDR2 is SVGIG (reference sequence). This CDR3 is built from 13 residues. The V and J ends lost 0 bases and 6 bases respectively, with 9 bases between them. The CDR3 is CAWSVNRVNTIYF. CDR3 coding DNA: TGTGCCTGGAGTGTAAACAGGGTAAACACCATATATTTT.

This clone is a singleton in its sample. V usage is TRBV5-1 and J usage is TRBJ2-7; TRBD2 is a possible D gene (6 bases). CDR1 and CDR2 (germline): SGHRS, YFSETQ. CDR3 length equals 14 residues. V lost 0 bases, J lost 7 bases, and 14 bases lay in between. In DNA form, the CDR3 reads TGCGCCAGCAGCTTGGCCTCGGGGGTCCGGGAGCAGTACTTC. This translates into CASSLASGVREQYF.

The chain employs TRBV9 and TRBJ2-1, with 7 bases identical to TRBD2. Trimming took 6 bases from V and 4 from J; bases not matched to a gene: 10. The CDR3 length is 15 residues. Germline loops: CDR1 SGDLS, CDR2 YYNGEE. CDR3 coding DNA: TGTGCCAGCAACCCCGCGATGGGGGGGTACAATGAGCAGTTCTTC. This encodes CASNPAMGGYNEQFF.

The rearrangement links TRBV18 to TRBJ1-1, with unresolved D. Looked up from germline, CDR1 is KGHSH and CDR2 is LQKENI. The V end lost 3 bases, the J end lost 2 bases, and 7 bases lay between the germline ends. CDR3 length: 13 amino acids. This CDR3 reads CASSPQKNTEAFF. CDR3 DNA sequence: TGTGCCAGCTCACCGCAGAAAAACACTGAAGCTTTCTTT.